This is a list of T cell receptor beta chains from one sample in a study of blood T cells in healthy people across ages. MiXCR, applied by TCRdb to the 5' RACE reads, yields one record per CDR3 protein. The table records about 640,000 distinct CDR3 sequences, roughly 50% of them present only once. Sequencing was carried out using blood. The source of these receptors is a man in his 60s in good health. Each CDR3 is given with its conserved first and last residue. The order of the fields is CDR3 protein, CDR3 DNA, V gene, J gene, clone size, D gene. A D gene is named only where the DNA matches it firmly. The listing skips clone size in some rows; elsewhere it reads once, few, many or a size class.

CDR3 protein: CASSFSGTSGETQYF
CDR3 DNA: TGTGCCAGCAGTTTTTCCGGGACTAGCGGTGAGACCCAGTACTTC
V gene: TRBV27
J gene: TRBJ2-5
clone size: few
D gene: TRBD2

CDR3 protein: CASSLDGTGWDEQFF
CDR3 DNA: TGCGCCAGCAGCCTTGACGGGACAGGGTGGGATGAGCAGTTCTTC
V gene: TRBV4-1
J gene: TRBJ2-1
clone size: NA
D gene: TRBD1

CDR3 protein: CASSGLGGQGGTQYF
CDR3 DNA: TGTGCCAGCAGCGGGCTGGGGGGTCAAGGTGGGACCCAGTACTTC
V gene: TRBV5-5
J gene: TRBJ2-5
clone size: few
D gene: NA

CDR3 protein: CASRVGLGQETQYF
CDR3 DNA: TGTGCCAGCAGAGTCGGACTAGGCCAAGAGACCCAGTACTTC
V gene: TRBV12-3/TRBV12-4
J gene: TRBJ2-5
clone size: NA
D gene: TRBD2

CDR3 protein: CSAPLTSGGIGVDTQYF
CDR3 DNA: TGCAGTGCCCCCCTGACTAGCGGGGGGATAGGGGTAGATACGCAGTATTTT
V gene: TRBV20-1
J gene: TRBJ2-3
clone size: NA
D gene: TRBD2

CDR3 protein: CASSLGSGGRETQYF
CDR3 DNA: TGTGCCAGCAGCTTAGGTAGCGGGGGGCGTGAGACCCAGTACTTC
V gene: TRBV7-8
J gene: TRBJ2-5
clone size: few
D gene: TRBD2

CDR3 protein: CASSLFSSSKNEQFF
CDR3 DNA: TGTGCCAGCAGCTTATTCAGCTCCAGTAAGAATGAGCAGTTCTTC
V gene: TRBV11-2
J gene: TRBJ2-1
clone size: many
D gene: NA

CDR3 protein: CASSRTGTGGGNEQFF
CDR3 DNA: TGTGCCAGCAGCCGGACGGGGACAGGGGGCGGCAATGAGCAGTTCTTC
V gene: TRBV7-9
J gene: TRBJ2-1
clone size: NA
D gene: TRBD1

CDR3 protein: CASSSDRRLAKNIQYF
CDR3 DNA: TGTGCCAGCAGCTCAGATCGTCGGTTAGCCAAAAACATTCAGTACTTC
V gene: TRBV7-2
J gene: TRBJ2-4
clone size: NA
D gene: NA

CDR3 protein: CASSFEGANHNYGCTF
CDR3 DNA: TGTGCCAGCAGTTTTGAAGGAGCGAACCATAACTATGGCTGCACCTTC
V gene: TRBV28
J gene: TRBJ1-2
clone size: NA
D gene: NA

CDR3 protein: CASSRANQETQYF
CDR3 DNA: TGTGCCAGCAGCCGAGCGAATCAAGAGACCCAGTACTTC
V gene: TRBV7-2
J gene: TRBJ2-5
clone size: NA
D gene: NA

CDR3 protein: CAISPRGQETQYF
CDR3 DNA: TGTGCCATCAGCCCGCGCGGGCAAGAGACCCAGTACTTC
V gene: TRBV10-3
J gene: TRBJ2-5
clone size: few
D gene: NA

CDR3 protein: CASSSLGTSGGRTDTQYF
CDR3 DNA: TGTGCCAGCAGCTCCCTTGGGACTAGCGGGGGGCGCACAGATACGCAGTATTTT
V gene: TRBV5-4
J gene: TRBJ2-3
clone size: NA
D gene: TRBD2

CDR3 protein: CASSQETSGTDTQYF
CDR3 DNA: TGTGCCAGCAGCCAGGAGACTAGCGGCACAGATACGCAGTATTTT
V gene: TRBV4-2
J gene: TRBJ2-3
clone size: few
D gene: TRBD2

CDR3 protein: CASSLRLAGNTGELFF
CDR3 DNA: TGTGCCAGCAGCTTGCGTCTAGCGGGGAACACCGGGGAGCTGTTTTTT
V gene: TRBV5-4
J gene: TRBJ2-2
clone size: NA
D gene: TRBD2

CDR3 protein: CASSQGTENEKLFF
CDR3 DNA: TGCGCCAGCAGCCAGGGGACCGAAAATGAAAAACTGTTTTTT
V gene: TRBV5-1
J gene: TRBJ1-4
clone size: NA
D gene: NA

CDR3 protein: CASSATGVTQETQYF
CDR3 DNA: TGCGCCAGCAGCGCCACAGGGGTCACCCAAGAGACCCAGTACTTC
V gene: TRBV5-1
J gene: TRBJ2-5
clone size: NA
D gene: TRBD1

CDR3 protein: CASSLELTGADGYTF
CDR3 DNA: TGCGCCAGCAGCTTGGAGCTGACAGGGGCGGATGGCTACACCTTC
V gene: TRBV5-1
J gene: TRBJ1-2
clone size: few
D gene: TRBD1

CDR3 protein: CASSQSTGELFF
CDR3 DNA: TGTGCCAGCAGCCAAAGTACCGGGGAGCTGTTTTTT
V gene: TRBV3-1
J gene: TRBJ2-2
clone size: NA
D gene: NA

CDR3 protein: CASSPARFETQYF
CDR3 DNA: TGTGCCAGCTCACCAGCCCGCTTCGAGACGCAGTATTTT
V gene: TRBV18
J gene: TRBJ2-3
clone size: NA
D gene: NA

CDR3 protein: CASSSQPGVGMNTEAFF
CDR3 DNA: TGTGCCAGCAGCAGCCAGCCAGGGGTCGGAATGAACACTGAAGCTTTCTTT
V gene: TRBV21-1
J gene: TRBJ1-1
clone size: NA
D gene: NA

CDR3 protein: CSANRDVNTEAFF
CDR3 DNA: TGCAGCGCAAACAGGGATGTGAACACTGAAGCTTTCTTT
V gene: TRBV29-1
J gene: TRBJ1-1
clone size: once
D gene: NA

CDR3 protein: CASSPTGEFGWNEQFF
CDR3 DNA: TGTGCCAGCAGCCCTACAGGGGAATTCGGATGGAATGAGCAGTTCTTC
V gene: TRBV5-6
J gene: TRBJ2-1
clone size: NA
D gene: TRBD1

CDR3 protein: CASSPRLAILNTEAFF
CDR3 DNA: TGTGCCAGCAGTCCCAGACTTGCAATTCTGAACACTGAAGCTTTCTTT
V gene: TRBV27
J gene: TRBJ1-1
clone size: NA
D gene: NA

CDR3 protein: CSVKRPGANVLTF
CDR3 DNA: TGCAGCGTTAAACGGCCTGGGGCCAACGTCCTGACTTTC
V gene: TRBV29-1
J gene: TRBJ2-6
clone size: NA
D gene: NA

CDR3 protein: CASSTDLGRKEKLFF
CDR3 DNA: TGTGCCAGCAGTACCGACTTGGGTAGGAAAGAAAAACTGTTTTTT
V gene: TRBV2
J gene: TRBJ1-4
clone size: NA
D gene: NA

CDR3 protein: CASSEDRGAVRQYF
CDR3 DNA: TGTGCCAGCAGCGAAGACAGGGGGGCCGTTCGGCAGTACTTC
V gene: TRBV7-2
J gene: TRBJ2-4
clone size: few
D gene: TRBD1

CDR3 protein: CASSLDRGLSGEQYF
CDR3 DNA: TGCGCCAGCAGCTTGGACAGGGGGCTCTCGGGGGAGCAGTACTTC
V gene: TRBV5-1
J gene: TRBJ2-5
clone size: NA
D gene: TRBD1

CDR3 protein: CSYRTSADTQYF
CDR3 DNA: TGCAGCTACAGGACTAGCGCTGATACGCAGTATTTT
V gene: TRBV29-1
J gene: TRBJ2-3
clone size: NA
D gene: TRBD2

CDR3 protein: CASSYPAVLEQYF
CDR3 DNA: TGTGCCAGCAGTTACCCCGCAGTTCTCGAGCAGTACTTC
V gene: TRBV6-2/TRBV6-3
J gene: TRBJ2-7
clone size: many
D gene: NA

CDR3 protein: CASERASGDPGTDTQYF
CDR3 DNA: TGCGCCAGCGAGAGGGCTAGCGGGGATCCAGGCACAGATACGCAGTATTTT
V gene: TRBV5-1
J gene: TRBJ2-3
clone size: NA
D gene: TRBD2

CDR3 protein: CASSRLRRNSPLHF
CDR3 DNA: TGTGCCAGCAGTCGGCTCCGGAGGAATTCACCCCTCCACTTT
V gene: TRBV6-2/TRBV6-3
J gene: TRBJ1-6
clone size: NA
D gene: NA